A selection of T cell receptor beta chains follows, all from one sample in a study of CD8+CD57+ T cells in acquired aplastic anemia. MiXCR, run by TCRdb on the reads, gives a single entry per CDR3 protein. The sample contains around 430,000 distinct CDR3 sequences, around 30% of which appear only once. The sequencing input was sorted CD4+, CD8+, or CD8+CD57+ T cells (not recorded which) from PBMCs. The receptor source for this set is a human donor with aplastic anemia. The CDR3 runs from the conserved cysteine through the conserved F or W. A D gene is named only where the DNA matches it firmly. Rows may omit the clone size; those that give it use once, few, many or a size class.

CDR3 protein: CASSAGGRQGKSYGYTF
CDR3 DNA: TGTGCCAGCAGTGCCGGGGGGAGACAGGGAAAAAGCTATGGCTACACCTTC
J gene: TRBJ1-2
clone size: -
V gene: TRBV25-1
D gene: TRBD1

CDR3 protein: CASSIGNYNSPLHF
CDR3 DNA: TGTGCCAGTAGTATAGGCAACTATAATTCACCCCTCCACTTT
J gene: TRBJ1-6
clone size: many
V gene: TRBV19
D gene: -

CDR3 protein: CASSIGPGAGRRTFF
CDR3 DNA: TGTGCCAGTAGTATTGGGCCCGGGGCAGGCCGCCGGACTTTCTTT
J gene: TRBJ1-1
clone size: -
V gene: TRBV19
D gene: -

CDR3 protein: CASSLRRIQDKTGNTIYF
CDR3 DNA: TGTGCCAGCAGCTTAAGGAGGATACAGGACAAGACTGGAAACACCATATATTTT
J gene: TRBJ1-3
clone size: -
V gene: TRBV11-2
D gene: -

CDR3 protein: CASSLSIGDTEAFF
CDR3 DNA: TGTGCCAGCAGCTTAAGCATCGGGGACACTGAAGCTTTCTTT
J gene: TRBJ1-1
clone size: few
V gene: TRBV7-3
D gene: -

CDR3 protein: CASTLIGYTDTQYF
CDR3 DNA: TGTGCCAGCACCCTTATCGGCTACACAGATACGCAGTATTTT
J gene: TRBJ2-3
clone size: many
V gene: TRBV2
D gene: -

CDR3 protein: CASSSKLAGGPQWNEQFF
CDR3 DNA: TGTGCCAGCAGCTCCAAACTAGCGGGAGGGCCTCAGTGGAATGAGCAGTTCTTC
J gene: TRBJ2-1
clone size: -
V gene: TRBV7-6
D gene: TRBD2

CDR3 protein: CASSTYGNTEAFF
CDR3 DNA: TGTGCCAGTAGTACTTACGGGAACACTGAAGCTTTCTTT
J gene: TRBJ1-1
clone size: once
V gene: TRBV19
D gene: -

CDR3 protein: CASSFGLGGPPYEQYF
CDR3 DNA: TGTGCCAGCAGCTTCGGTCTCGGGGGGCCCCCCTACGAGCAGTACTTC
J gene: TRBJ2-7
clone size: -
V gene: TRBV11-2
D gene: -

CDR3 protein: CATSIGTSGAYEQYF
CDR3 DNA: TGTGCCACCAGCATCGGGACTAGCGGGGCCTACGAGCAGTACTTC
J gene: TRBJ2-7
clone size: few
V gene: TRBV15
D gene: TRBD2

CDR3 protein: CASAEPTGSNSYGYTF
CDR3 DNA: TGTGCCAGCGCCGAACCGACGGGCAGCAACTCCTATGGCTACACCTTC
J gene: TRBJ1-2
clone size: -
V gene: TRBV5-5
D gene: -

CDR3 protein: CSAEMQGKGGYTF
CDR3 DNA: TGCAGTGCCGAGATGCAGGGGAAAGGGGGCTACACCTTC
J gene: TRBJ1-2
clone size: few
V gene: TRBV20-1
D gene: -

CDR3 protein: CASSVPFTRDRTSTDTQYF
CDR3 DNA: TGTGCCAGCAGCGTCCCTTTTACTAGAGACAGAACAAGCACAGATACGCAGTATTTT
J gene: TRBJ2-3
clone size: -
V gene: TRBV9
D gene: -

CDR3 protein: CASRDWAYYEQYF
CDR3 DNA: TGTGCCAGCAGGGATTGGGCCTACTACGAGCAGTACTTC
J gene: TRBJ2-7
clone size: -
V gene: TRBV2
D gene: -

CDR3 protein: CSHEHRDRGFF
CDR3 DNA: TGCAGTCACGAACATCGGGACAGGGGGTTCTTC
J gene: TRBJ2-1
clone size: -
V gene: TRBV29-1
D gene: TRBD1

CDR3 protein: CASSYGSELPEAFF
CDR3 DNA: TGTGCCAGCAGTTATGGGTCCGAACTCCCCGAAGCTTTCTTT
J gene: TRBJ1-1
clone size: few
V gene: TRBV6-5
D gene: -

CDR3 protein: CATSGGTGRVSPLHF
CDR3 DNA: TGTGCCACCAGCGGCGGGACAGGGCGAGTTTCACCCCTCCACTTT
J gene: TRBJ1-6
clone size: many
V gene: TRBV15
D gene: TRBD1

CDR3 protein: CASMHRESYEQYF
CDR3 DNA: TGTGCCAGCATGCACAGGGAATCCTACGAGCAGTACTTC
J gene: TRBJ2-7
clone size: many
V gene: TRBV6-5
D gene: -

CDR3 protein: CASSFTDYGYTF
CDR3 DNA: TGTGCCAGCAGTTTTACAGACTATGGCTACACCTTC
J gene: TRBJ1-2
clone size: few
V gene: TRBV12-3/TRBV12-4
D gene: -

CDR3 protein: CASSSGAGGNYGYTF
CDR3 DNA: TGCGCCAGCAGCTCAGGGGCAGGCGGAAACTATGGCTACACCTTC
J gene: TRBJ1-2
clone size: few
V gene: TRBV5-1
D gene: -

CDR3 protein: CSARDRGQGSDTQYF
CDR3 DNA: TGCAGTGCTAGAGACCGCGGACAGGGTTCAGATACGCAGTATTTT
J gene: TRBJ2-3
clone size: -
V gene: TRBV20-1
D gene: TRBD1

CDR3 protein: CASNLNRGVYEKPFF
CDR3 DNA: TGTGCCAGCAATTTAAACAGGGGAGTTTATGAAAAACCGTTTTTT
J gene: TRBJ1-4
clone size: -
V gene: TRBV2
D gene: TRBD1

CDR3 protein: CASSPQGARFEQYF
CDR3 DNA: TGTGCCAGCAGCCCACAGGGGGCCCGTTTCGAGCAGTACTTC
J gene: TRBJ2-7
clone size: few
V gene: TRBV6-1
D gene: TRBD1

CDR3 protein: CASSHLRGGEYEQYF
CDR3 DNA: TGTGCCAGCAGCCACCTCAGGGGTGGGGAGTACGAGCAGTACTTC
J gene: TRBJ2-7
clone size: many
V gene: TRBV4-2
D gene: -

CDR3 protein: CASSQDGSRQVGEQYF
CDR3 DNA: TGCGCCAGCAGCCAAGATGGATCAAGACAGGTCGGCGAGCAGTACTTC
J gene: TRBJ2-7
clone size: -
V gene: TRBV4-1
D gene: -

CDR3 protein: CASRGLILDYGYTF
CDR3 DNA: TGTGCCAGCAGGGGGCTAATTCTTGACTATGGCTACACCTTC
J gene: TRBJ1-2
clone size: -
V gene: TRBV12-3/TRBV12-4
D gene: -